The sample holds a few counts of the clone carrying this T cell receptor beta chain. CDR3 length: 14 amino acids. The germline V and J ends were trimmed by 4 bases and 4 bases, with 14 bases remaining between them. Germline lookup yields CDR1 ENHRY and CDR2 SYGVKD. This sample was taken from a study of OX40 agonist ivuxolimab in advanced cancers. Repertoires were generated with immunoSEQ multiplex PCR, while TCRdb's copy carries only in-frame clones and drops some. The profile shows about 51,000 clones, over 65% of them singletons. The clonotype originates from an adult with an advanced solid tumor such as melanoma, head and neck, liver or kidney cancer. The chain couples TRBV10-3 to TRBJ2-7, with D perhaps given as TRBD1 or TRBD2 (5 bases each). The sample consisted of CD4+ or CD8+ T cells sorted from blood, taken in a trial of the OX40 agonist ivuxolimab. The CDR3 spells CAISGGALKYEQYF. The CDR3 DNA reads TGTGCCATCAGTGGAGGGGCCCTTAAGTACGAGCAGTACTTC.